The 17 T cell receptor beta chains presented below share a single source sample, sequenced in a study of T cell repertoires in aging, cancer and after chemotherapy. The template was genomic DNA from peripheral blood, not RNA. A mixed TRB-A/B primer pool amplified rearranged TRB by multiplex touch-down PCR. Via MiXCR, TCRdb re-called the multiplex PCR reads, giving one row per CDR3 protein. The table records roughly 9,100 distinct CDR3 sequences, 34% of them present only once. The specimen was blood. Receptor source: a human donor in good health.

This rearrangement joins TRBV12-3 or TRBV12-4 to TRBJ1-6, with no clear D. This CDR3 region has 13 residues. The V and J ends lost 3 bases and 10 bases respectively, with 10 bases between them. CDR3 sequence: CASSFFERSPLHF. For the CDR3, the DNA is TGTGCCAGCAGTTTTTTCGAGAGGTCACCCCTCCACTTT.

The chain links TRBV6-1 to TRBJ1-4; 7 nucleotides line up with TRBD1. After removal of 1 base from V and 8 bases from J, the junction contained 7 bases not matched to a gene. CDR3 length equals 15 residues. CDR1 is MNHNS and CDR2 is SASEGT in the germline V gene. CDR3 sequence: CASSEGTGEVEKLFF. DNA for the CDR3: TGTGCCAGCAGTGAAGGAACAGGGGAGGTAGAAAAACTGTTTTTT.

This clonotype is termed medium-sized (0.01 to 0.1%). The CDR3 sequence is CSVESASGGRSIHTQYF. The CDR3 region has the DNA TGCAGCGTTGAAAGCGCTAGCGGGGGAAGGAGCATACATACGCAGTATTTT. This rearrangement joins TRBV29-1 to TRBJ2-3, with TRBD2 identical over 10 bases. The CDR3 extends over 17 amino acids. Unmatched junction bases numbered 15, after V lost 2 bases and J lost 7 bases. Per germline, CDR1 SQVTM and CDR2 ANQGSEA.

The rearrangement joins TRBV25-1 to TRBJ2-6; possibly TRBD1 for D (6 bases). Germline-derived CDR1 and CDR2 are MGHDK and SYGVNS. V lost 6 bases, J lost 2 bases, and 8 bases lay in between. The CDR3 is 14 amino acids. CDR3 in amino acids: CASSKGAGANVLTF. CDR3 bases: TGTGCCAGCAGCAAGGGGGCTGGGGCCAACGTCCTGACTTTC.

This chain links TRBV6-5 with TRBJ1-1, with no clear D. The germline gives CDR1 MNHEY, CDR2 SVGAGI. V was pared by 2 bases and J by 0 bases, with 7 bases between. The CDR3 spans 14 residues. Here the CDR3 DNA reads TGTGCCAGCAGTTACGCAGACATGAACACTGAAGCTTTCTTT. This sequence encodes CASSYADMNTEAFF.

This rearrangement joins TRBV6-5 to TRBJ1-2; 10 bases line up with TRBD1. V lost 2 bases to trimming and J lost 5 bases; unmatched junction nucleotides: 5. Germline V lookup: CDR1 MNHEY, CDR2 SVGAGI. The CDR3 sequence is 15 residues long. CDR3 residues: CASSYRQGARYGYTF. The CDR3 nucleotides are TGTGCCAGCAGTTACCGACAGGGGGCTCGTTATGGCTACACCTTC.

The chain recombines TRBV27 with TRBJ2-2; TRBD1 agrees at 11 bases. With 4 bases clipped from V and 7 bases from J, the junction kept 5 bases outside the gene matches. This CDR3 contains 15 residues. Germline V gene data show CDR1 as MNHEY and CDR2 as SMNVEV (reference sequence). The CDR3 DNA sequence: TGTGCCAGCAGTTGGGGACAGGGGGGAGGCGGGGAGCTGTTTTTT. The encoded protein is CASSWGQGGGGELFF.

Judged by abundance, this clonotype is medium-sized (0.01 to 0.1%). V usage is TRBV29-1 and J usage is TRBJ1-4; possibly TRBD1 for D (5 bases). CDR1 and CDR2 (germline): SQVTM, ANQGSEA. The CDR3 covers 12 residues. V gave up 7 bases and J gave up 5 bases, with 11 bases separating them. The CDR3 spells CSGGRPNEKLFF. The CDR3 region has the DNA TGCAGCGGGGGACGCCCAAATGAAAAACTGTTTTTT.

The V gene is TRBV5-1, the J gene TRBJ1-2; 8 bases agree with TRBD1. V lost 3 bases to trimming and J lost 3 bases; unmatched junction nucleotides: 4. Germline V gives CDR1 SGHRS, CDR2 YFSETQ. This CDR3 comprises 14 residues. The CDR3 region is CASSSQGADYGYTF. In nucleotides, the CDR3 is TGCGCCAGCAGCTCTCAGGGGGCTGACTATGGCTACACCTTC.

The CDR3 reads CASSRLSYEQYV. In DNA form, the CDR3 reads TGTGCCAGCAGCCGTCTCTCCTACGAGCAGTACGTC. This chain connects TRBV6-2 or TRBV6-3 to TRBJ2-7; no clear D. V was clipped by 6 bases and J by 0 bases, with 6 bases between them. The CDR3 has 12 amino acids. CDR1 MNHEY and CDR2 SVGEGT come from the germline V gene.

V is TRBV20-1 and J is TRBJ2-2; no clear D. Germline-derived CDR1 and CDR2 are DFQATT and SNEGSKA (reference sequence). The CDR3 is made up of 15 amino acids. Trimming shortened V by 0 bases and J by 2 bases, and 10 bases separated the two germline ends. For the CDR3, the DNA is TGCAGTGCTAGAGAGTCCGTGAAAAACACCGGGGAGCTGTTTTTT. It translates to CSARESVKNTGELFF.

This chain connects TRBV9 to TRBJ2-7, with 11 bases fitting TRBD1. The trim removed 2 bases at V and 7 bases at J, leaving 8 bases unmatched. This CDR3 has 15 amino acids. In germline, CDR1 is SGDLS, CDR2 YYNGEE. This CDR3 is CASSVGTGGAWEQYF. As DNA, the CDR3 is TGTGCCAGCAGCGTGGGGACAGGGGGTGCCTGGGAGCAGTACTTC.

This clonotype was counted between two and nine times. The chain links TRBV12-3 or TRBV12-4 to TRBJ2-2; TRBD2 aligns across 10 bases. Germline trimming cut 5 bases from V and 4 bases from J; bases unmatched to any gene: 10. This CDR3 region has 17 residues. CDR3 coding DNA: TGTGCCAGCAGTCACGACGAAGCGGGGGGGTTCACCGGGGAGCTGTTTTTT. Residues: CASSHDEAGGFTGELFF.

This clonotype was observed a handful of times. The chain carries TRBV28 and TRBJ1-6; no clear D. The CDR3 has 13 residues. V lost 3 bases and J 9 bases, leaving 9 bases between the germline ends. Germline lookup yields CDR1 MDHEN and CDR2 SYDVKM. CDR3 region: CASSFTPASPLHF. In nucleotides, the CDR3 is TGTGCCAGCAGTTTTACCCCCGCTTCACCCCTCCACTTT.

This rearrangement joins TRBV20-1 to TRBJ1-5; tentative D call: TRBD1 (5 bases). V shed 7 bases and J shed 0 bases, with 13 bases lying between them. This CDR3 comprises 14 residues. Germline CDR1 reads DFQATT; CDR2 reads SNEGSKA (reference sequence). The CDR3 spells CSVKQVNSNQPQHF. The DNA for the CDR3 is TGCAGTGTTAAACAGGTTAATAGCAATCAGCCCCAGCATTTT.

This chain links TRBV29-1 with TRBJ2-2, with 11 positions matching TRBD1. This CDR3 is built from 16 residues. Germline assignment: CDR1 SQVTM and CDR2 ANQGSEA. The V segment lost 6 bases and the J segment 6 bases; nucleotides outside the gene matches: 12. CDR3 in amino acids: CSVILRDRGKAGELFF. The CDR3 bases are TGCAGCGTAATACTCCGGGACAGGGGGAAAGCCGGGGAGCTGTTTTTT.

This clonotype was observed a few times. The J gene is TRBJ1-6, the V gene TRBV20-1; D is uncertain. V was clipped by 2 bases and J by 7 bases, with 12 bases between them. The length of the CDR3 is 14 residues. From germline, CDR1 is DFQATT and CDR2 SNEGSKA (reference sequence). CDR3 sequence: CSARRGSLNSPLHF. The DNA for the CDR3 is TGCAGTGCTAGACGCGGCAGCCTAAATTCACCCCTCCACTTT.